This TCR beta chain was identified in a study of cytomegalovirus exposure and HLA in healthy donors. Study-wide results and caveats: Cytomegalovirus status, reportedly, was diagnosed with high specificity and sensitivity by the classifier. An observed cluster of highly shared sequence variants was recorded as a likely sequencing artifact.

The primer mix had 60 Vbeta and 13 Jbeta primers. Repertoires were generated with immunoSEQ multiplex PCR, while TCRdb's copy carries only in-frame clones and drops some. The table shows about 160,000 clones, with under 90% occurring only once. A few counts support this clone. Its antigen remains unknown. V lost 2 bases to trimming and J lost 2 bases, with 11 bases between them. This CDR3 comprises 15 residues. CDR1 is MRHNA, CDR2 SNTAGT, per germline. Sequenced input: PBMCs. This clonotype originated in a man younger than 35 in good health and CMV-seronegative. The chain recombines TRBV6-4 with TRBJ2-3; D is undetermined. The CDR3 DNA sequence: TGTGCCAGCAGTGACACGGTCGAAGCCACAGATACGCAGTATTTT. Translating it yields CASSDTVEATDTQYF.